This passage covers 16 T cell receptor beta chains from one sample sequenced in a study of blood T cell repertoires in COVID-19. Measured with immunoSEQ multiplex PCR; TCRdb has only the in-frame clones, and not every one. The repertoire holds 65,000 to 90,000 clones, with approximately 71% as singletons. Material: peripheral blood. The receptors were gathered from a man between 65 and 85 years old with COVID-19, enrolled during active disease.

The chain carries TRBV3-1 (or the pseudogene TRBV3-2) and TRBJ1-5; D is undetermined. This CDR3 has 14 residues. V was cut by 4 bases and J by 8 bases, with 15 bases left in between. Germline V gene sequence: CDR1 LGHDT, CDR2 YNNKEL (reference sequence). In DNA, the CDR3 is TGTGCCAGCAGCCTCGGGTCCACGGGAGAGCCCCAGCATTTT. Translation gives CASSLGSTGEPQHF.

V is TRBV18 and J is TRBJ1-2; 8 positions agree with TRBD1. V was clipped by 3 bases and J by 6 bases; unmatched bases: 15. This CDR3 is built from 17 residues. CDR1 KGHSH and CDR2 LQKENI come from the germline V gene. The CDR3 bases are TGTGCCAGCTCACCTCTACTTGGACAGGGCTTAGACCATGGCTACACCTTC. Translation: CASSPLLGQGLDHGYTF. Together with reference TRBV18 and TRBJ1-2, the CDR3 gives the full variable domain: NAGVMQNPRHLVRRRGQEARLRCSPMKGHSHVYWYRQLPEEGLKFMVYLQKENIIDESGMPKERFSAEFPKEGPSILRIQQVVRGDSAAYFCASSPLLGQGLDHGYTFGSGTRLTVV.

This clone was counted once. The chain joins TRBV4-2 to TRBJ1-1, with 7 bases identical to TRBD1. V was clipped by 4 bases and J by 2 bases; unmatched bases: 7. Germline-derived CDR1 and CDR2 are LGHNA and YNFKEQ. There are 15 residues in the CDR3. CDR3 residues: CASSPRRTGNTEAFF. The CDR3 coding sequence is TGTGCCAGCAGCCCCCGGCGGACAGGCAACACTGAAGCTTTCTTT.

The CDR3 DNA reads as TGCGCCAGCAGCCAAGACGGGACAGGGGGTCGCGAGCAGTACTTC. This codes for CASSQDGTGGREQYF. This chain connects TRBV4-3 to TRBJ2-7, with 11 bases matching TRBD1. V shed 0 bases and J 6 bases; nucleotides not matched to a gene: 4. The length of the CDR3 is 15 residues. CDR1 and CDR2 (germline): LGHNA, YSLEER.

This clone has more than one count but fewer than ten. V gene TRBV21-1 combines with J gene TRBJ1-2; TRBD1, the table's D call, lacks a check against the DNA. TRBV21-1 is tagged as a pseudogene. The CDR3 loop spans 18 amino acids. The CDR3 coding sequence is TGTGCCAGCAGATGCTCCGACAGGGAGACACCCCTTAACTATGGCTACACCTTC. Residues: CASRCSDRETPLNYGYTF.

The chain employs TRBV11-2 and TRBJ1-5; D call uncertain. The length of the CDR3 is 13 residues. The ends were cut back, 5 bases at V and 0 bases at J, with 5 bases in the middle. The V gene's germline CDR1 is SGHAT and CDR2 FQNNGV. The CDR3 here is CASSRSSNQPQHF. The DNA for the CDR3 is TGTGCCAGCAGCCGCAGTAGCAATCAGCCCCAGCATTTT. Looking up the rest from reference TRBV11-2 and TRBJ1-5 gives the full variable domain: EAGVAQSPRYKIIEKRQSVAFWCNPISGHATLYWYQQILGQGPKLLIQFQNNGVVDDSQLPKDRFSAERLKGVDSTLKIQPAKLEDSAVYLCASSRSSNQPQHFGDGTRLSIL.

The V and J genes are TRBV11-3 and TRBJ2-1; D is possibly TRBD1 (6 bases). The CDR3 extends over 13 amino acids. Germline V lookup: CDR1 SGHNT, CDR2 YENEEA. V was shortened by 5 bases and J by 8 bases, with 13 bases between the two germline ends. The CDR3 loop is CASSLQQGYEQFF. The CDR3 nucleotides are TGTGCCAGCAGCCTACAACAGGGCTATGAGCAGTTCTTC.

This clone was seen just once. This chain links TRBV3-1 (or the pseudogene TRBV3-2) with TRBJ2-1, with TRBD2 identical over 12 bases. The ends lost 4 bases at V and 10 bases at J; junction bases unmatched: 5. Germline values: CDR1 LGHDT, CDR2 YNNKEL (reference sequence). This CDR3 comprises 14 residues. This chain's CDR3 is CASSRLAGVGEQFF. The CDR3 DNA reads TGTGCCAGCAGCCGACTAGCGGGAGTGGGAGAGCAGTTCTTC.

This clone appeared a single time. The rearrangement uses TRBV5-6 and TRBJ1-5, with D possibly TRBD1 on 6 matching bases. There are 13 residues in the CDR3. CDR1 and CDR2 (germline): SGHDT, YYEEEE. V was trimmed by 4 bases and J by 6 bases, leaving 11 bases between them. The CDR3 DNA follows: TGTGCCAGCAGCCTCCAGGGGAGTCAGCCCCAGCATTTT. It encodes CASSLQGSQPQHF.

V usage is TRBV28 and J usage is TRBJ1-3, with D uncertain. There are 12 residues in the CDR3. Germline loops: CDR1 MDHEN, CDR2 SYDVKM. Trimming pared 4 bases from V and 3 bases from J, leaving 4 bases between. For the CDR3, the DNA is TGTGCCAGCAGTTCAGTTGGAAACACCATATATTTT. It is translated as CASSSVGNTIYF.

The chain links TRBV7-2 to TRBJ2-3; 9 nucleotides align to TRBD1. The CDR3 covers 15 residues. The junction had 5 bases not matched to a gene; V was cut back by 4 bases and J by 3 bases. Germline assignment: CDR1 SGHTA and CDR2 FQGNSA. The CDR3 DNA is TGTGCCAGCAGCTATAATGGACAGGGGACAGATACGCAGTATTTT. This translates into CASSYNGQGTDTQYF. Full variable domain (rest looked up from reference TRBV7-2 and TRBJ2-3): GAGVSQSPSNKVTEKGKDVELRCDPISGHTALYWYRQSLGQGLEFLIYFQGNSAPDKSGLPSDRFSAERTGGSVSTLTIQRTQQEDSAVYLCASSYNGQGTDTQYFGPGTRLTVL.

The CDR3 protein is CASSQGVGVIYGYTF. The CDR3 DNA reads as TGCGCCAGCAGCCAAGGGGTAGGAGTCATCTATGGCTACACCTTC. V usage is TRBV4-1 and J usage is TRBJ1-2; D is unclear. CDR3 length: 15 residues. Germline lookup yields CDR1 MGHRA and CDR2 YSYEKL. V was trimmed by 1 base and J by 4 bases, leaving 13 bases between them.

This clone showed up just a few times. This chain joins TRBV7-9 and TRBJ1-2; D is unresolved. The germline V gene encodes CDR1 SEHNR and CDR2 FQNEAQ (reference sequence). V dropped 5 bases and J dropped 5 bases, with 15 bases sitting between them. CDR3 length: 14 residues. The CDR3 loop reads CASSVVPAPYGYTF. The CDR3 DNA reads TGTGCCAGCAGCGTAGTCCCAGCGCCGTATGGCTACACCTTC.

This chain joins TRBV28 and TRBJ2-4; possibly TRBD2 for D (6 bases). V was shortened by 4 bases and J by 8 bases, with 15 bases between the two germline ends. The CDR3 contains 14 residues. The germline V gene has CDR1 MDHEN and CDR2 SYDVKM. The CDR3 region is CASSSRTTGDIQYF. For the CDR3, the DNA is TGTGCCAGCAGTTCACGAACAACGGGGGACATTCAGTACTTC.

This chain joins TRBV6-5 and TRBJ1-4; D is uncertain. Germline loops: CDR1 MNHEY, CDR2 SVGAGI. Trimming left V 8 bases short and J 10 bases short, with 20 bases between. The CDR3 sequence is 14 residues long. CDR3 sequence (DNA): TGTGCCAGCGCCAGTGCATTGACCAGACTAAAACTGTTTTTT. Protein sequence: CASASALTRLKLFF.

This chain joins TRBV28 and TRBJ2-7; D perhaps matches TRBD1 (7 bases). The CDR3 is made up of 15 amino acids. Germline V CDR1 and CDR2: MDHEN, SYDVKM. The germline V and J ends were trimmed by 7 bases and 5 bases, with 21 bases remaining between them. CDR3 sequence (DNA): TGTGCCAGCATTAGCGGACAGGTACGTTTGCACGAGCAGTACTTC. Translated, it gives CASISGQVRLHEQYF.